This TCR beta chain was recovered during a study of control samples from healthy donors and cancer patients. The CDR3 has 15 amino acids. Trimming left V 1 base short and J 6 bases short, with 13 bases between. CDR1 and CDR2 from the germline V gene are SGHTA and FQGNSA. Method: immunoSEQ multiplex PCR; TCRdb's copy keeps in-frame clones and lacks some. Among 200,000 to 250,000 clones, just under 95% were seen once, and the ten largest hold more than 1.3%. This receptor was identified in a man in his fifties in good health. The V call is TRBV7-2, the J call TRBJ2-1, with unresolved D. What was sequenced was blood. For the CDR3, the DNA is TGTGCCAGCAGCTTAGTCTATAGTCTAGGCAATGAGCAGTTCTTC. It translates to CASSLVYSLGNEQFF.